The subject of this entry is one TCR beta chain. What antigen it recognizes has not been identified. Per-base qualities were not stored, and no clone one base away is much larger. The meaning of the sample's treatment or condition label: in vitro stimulation with specific CMV peptide epitopes to enrich CMV-specific T cells. Sequencing was carried out with an Illumina HiSeq 1500. TCRdb passed the public sequencing reads through fastp at Q25 and MiXCR, retaining productive beta sequences. CDR3 protein duplicates are merged, each entry listing the most common genes and DNA. The sample includes roughly 920,000 distinct CDR3 sequences, with approximately 31% observed a single time. The ten largest account for 11% to 15% of the sample. The data were obtained in a study of T cell repertoires in cytomegalovirus infection (dated by TCRdb to the late 2010s). With regard to the full study: Recently identified HLA-C-restricted CMV epitopes, whose presentation resists viral immunomodulation, were targeted by peptide stimulations together with well-studied HLA-B-restricted epitopes. The HLA type of each donor mattered for the analysis, because public TCR beta signatures pointed to carriage of CMV infection along with the matching HLA type.

What the research found in general, with its limitations: In both this cohort and an independent cohort of 352 donors, the cumulative frequency of public TCR beta family members distinguished carriers of CMV infection plus the relevant HLA type. In the ex vivo response, HLA-C-restricted CMV-specific TCR beta clonotypes were dominant, and in two of eight donors the single most frequent clonotype came from this HLA-C-restricted group.

V gives up 5 bases and J gives up 5 bases, and the segment between their germline ends measures 16 bases. The CDR3 runs 15 amino acids, cysteine and phenylalanine included. Only the CDR3 DNA is retained, 45 bases long and in frame from the first base. This specimen was cultured CD8+ T cells from PBMCs, taken from culture after CMV antigen stimulation. The origin of this receptor is a human donor in good health (CMV status not recorded). Some clones in this sample may be carry-over from other donors' samples. Recombination connected TRBV12-3 or TRBV12-4 to TRBJ2-1; no D gene call is confident. The CDR3 region reads CASSRRQDSDNEQFF. The DNA sequence is as follows: TGTGCCAGCAGTCGAAGACAAGACTCTGACAATGAGCAGTTCTTC.